This TCR beta chain was captured in a study of PD-L1 blockade in urothelial cancer. About the study: Blood samples contained a median about 140,000 T cells.

Every PCR got spiked synthetic TCR analog templates. The table came from immunoSEQ multiplex PCR; TCRdb's copy has only in-frame clones and leaves some out. The data show about 43,000 clones, about four fifths seen once. Indicated time point: peripheral blood 6 weeks after treatment start. Trimming removed 4 bases from V and 1 base from J; junction bases left unmatched: 9. Germline V gene lookup returns CDR1 SGHRS and CDR2 YFSETQ. The CDR3 consists of 17 residues. This clone was picked up one time. The sample in question was PBMCs, obtained around atezolizumab (anti-PD-L1) treatment. This clonotype originated in a man in his 60s with urothelial cancer. The chain carries TRBV5-1 and TRBJ2-3; 10 nucleotides match TRBD2. For the CDR3, the DNA is TGCGCCAGCAGCCTAAGACTAGCGGGCGACGGCACAGATACGCAGTATTTT. Translated, it gives CASSLRLAGDGTDTQYF.